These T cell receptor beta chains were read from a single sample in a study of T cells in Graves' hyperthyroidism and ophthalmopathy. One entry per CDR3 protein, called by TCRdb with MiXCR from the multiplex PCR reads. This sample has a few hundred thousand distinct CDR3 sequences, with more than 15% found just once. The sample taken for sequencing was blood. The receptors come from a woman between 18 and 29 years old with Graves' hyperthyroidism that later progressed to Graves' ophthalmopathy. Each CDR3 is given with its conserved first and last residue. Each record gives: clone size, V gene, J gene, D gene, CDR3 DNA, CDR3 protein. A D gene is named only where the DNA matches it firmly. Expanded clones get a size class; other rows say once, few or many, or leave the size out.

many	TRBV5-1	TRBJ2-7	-	TGCGCCAGCAGCTTGGTGCAGCTCCGAAATTCCTACGAGCAGTACTTC	CASSLVQLRNSYEQYF
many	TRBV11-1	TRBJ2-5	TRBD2	TGTGCCAGCAGCTTGGAGAAGCTAGCGGGAATATCTCGGGAGACCCAGTACTTC	CASSLEKLAGISRETQYF
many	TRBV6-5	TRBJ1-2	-	TGTGCCAGCAGTTACGCAAGGACACCCAACTATGGCTACACCTTC	CASSYARTPNYGYTF
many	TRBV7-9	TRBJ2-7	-	TGTGCCAGCAGCTCTGACAGGTCCTACGAGCAGTACTTC	CASSSDRSYEQYF
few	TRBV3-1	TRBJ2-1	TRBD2	TGTGCCAGCAGCCAAGTGTGGCTAGCGGGAGGTTACAATGAGCAGTTCTTC	CASSQVWLAGGYNEQFF
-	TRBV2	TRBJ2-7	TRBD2	TGTGCCAGCAGTGTAGCGGGAAAAGGAGAGCAGTACTTC	CASSVAGKGEQYF
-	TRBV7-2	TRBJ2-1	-	TGTGCCAGCAGCCCAACCGGGGGCGCCCGCAATGAGCAGTTCTTC	CASSPTGGARNEQFF
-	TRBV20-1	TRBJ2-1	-	TGCAGTGGGAACGGGGTGTACAATGAGCAGTTCTTC	CSGNGVYNEQFF
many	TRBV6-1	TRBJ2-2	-	TGTGCCAGCAGGCCGTCGGCAGGGGCCACCGGGGAGCTGTTTTTT	CASRPSAGATGELFF
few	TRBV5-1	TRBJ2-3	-	TGCGCCAGCAGCGCCGGGGTCTTCACAGATACGCAGTATTTT	CASSAGVFTDTQYF
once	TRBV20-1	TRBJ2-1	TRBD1	TGCAGTGCTAGTTTGGCAGGGGGCTTCAATGAGCAGTTCTTC	CSASLAGGFNEQFF
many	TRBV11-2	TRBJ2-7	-	TGTGCCAGCAGTCCCGGGACTCCAGCCCTACTTGAGCAGTACTTC	CASSPGTPALLEQYF
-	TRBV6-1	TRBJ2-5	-	TGTGCCAGCAGTAAGACAGTAGGCGGCGAGACCCAGTACTTC	CASSKTVGGETQYF
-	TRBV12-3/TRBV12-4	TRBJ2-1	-	TGTGCCACCACAGTTAGGGGCGATGAGCAGTTCTTC	CATTVRGDEQFF
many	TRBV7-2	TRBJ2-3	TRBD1	TGTGCCAGCAGCCCGAAGGTCGGGACAGGGGGAGATACGCAGTATTTT	CASSPKVGTGGDTQYF
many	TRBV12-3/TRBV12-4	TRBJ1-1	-	TGTGCCAGCAGGACCGGGACAAATACTGAAGCTTTCTTT	CASRTGTNTEAFF
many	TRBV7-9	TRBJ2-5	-	TGTGCCACCTCGTCCCGGGACCACCAAGAGACCCAGTACTTC	CATSSRDHQETQYF
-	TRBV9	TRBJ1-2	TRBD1	TGTGCCAGCGGACCGACAGGGGAGTCTGGCTACACCTTC	CASGPTGESGYTF
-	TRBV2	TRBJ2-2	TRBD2	TGTGCCAGCGGACTAGCGGGGACCGGGGAGCTGCTTTTT	CASGLAGTGELLF
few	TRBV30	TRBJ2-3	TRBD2	TGTGCCTGGAGTGTCGGCAGGACTAGCGGAAGCACAGATACGCAGTATTTT	CAWSVGRTSGSTDTQYF
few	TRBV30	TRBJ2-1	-	TGTGCCTGGAGCGAAACCGGGACCCCGCGGTTCTTC	CAWSETGTPRFF
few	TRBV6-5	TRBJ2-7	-	TGTGCCAGCAGTTACGGCACCTACTACGAGCAGTACTTC	CASSYGTYYEQYF
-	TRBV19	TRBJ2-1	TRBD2	TGTGCCAGTAGTATCACCCGACTAGCGAACAATGAGCAGTTCTTC	CASSITRLANNEQFF
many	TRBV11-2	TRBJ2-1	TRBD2	TGTGCCAGCAGCTTAGCTAGCGGGAGACTCTACAATGAGCAGTTCTTC	CASSLASGRLYNEQFF
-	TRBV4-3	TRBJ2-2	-	TGCGCCAGCAGCCACCTCGACAGCACCGGGGAGCTGTTTTTT	CASSHLDSTGELFF
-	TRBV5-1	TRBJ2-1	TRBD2	TGCGCCAGCAGCCTGCTAACTAGCGGGAACTACAATGAGCAGTTCTTC	CASSLLTSGNYNEQFF
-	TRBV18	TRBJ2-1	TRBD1	TGTGCCAGCTCACAAAACAGGGGAGACTCCAATGAGCAGTTCTTC	CASSQNRGDSNEQFF
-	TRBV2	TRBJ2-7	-	TGTGCCAGCAGCACCGGCCCAAGCTCCTACGAGCAGTACTTC	CASSTGPSSYEQYF
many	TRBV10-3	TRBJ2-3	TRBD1	TGTGCCATCAGTCCGACGGGACAGGGAGGCAGTACGCAGTATTTT	CAISPTGQGGSTQYF
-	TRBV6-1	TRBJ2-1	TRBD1	TGTGCCAGCACCTACTGGGACAGGAGCTCCTACAATGAGCAGTTCTTC	CASTYWDRSSYNEQFF
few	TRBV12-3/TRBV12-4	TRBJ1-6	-	TGTGCCAGCAGTTTAAGGTCCCCAGCACCCCTCCACTTT	CASSLRSPAPLHF
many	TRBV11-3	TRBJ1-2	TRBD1	TGTGCCAGCAGCCTACGGGACAGAATTCACTATGGCTACACCTTC	CASSLRDRIHYGYTF
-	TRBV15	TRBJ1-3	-	TGTGCCACCAGCAGAGCATGGAACTCTGGAAACACCATATATTTT	CATSRAWNSGNTIYF
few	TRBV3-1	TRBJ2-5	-	TGTGCCAGCAGCCAAGAGAGGGGGACCCAGTACTTC	CASSQERGTQYF
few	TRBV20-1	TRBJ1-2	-	TGCAGTGCTAGCTCAAACTATGGCTACACCTTC	CSASSNYGYTF
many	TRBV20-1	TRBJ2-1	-	TGCAGTGCTAGAGATATAGATAGCTCTTTTCTCTCCTACAATGAGCAGTTCTTC	CSARDIDSSFLSYNEQFF
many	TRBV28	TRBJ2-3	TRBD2	TGTGCCACCTTCGAACTAGCGGGGGGCACAGATACGCAGTATTTT	CATFELAGGTDTQYF
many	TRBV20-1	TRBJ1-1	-	TGCAGTGCGCCTTCGGACAGCAACACTGAAGCTTTCTTT	CSAPSDSNTEAFF
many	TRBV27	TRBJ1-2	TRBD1	TGTGCCAGCAGTCCTACAGGCCAGGGGGCCCCGTACTATGGCTACACCTTC	CASSPTGQGAPYYGYTF
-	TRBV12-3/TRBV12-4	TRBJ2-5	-	TGTGCCAGCAGTTCCCCATTACAGGGGACCCAGTACTTC	CASSSPLQGTQYF
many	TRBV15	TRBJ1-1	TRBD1	TGTGCCACCAGCGGAACCGCCGGGACAGAGGAAGCTTTCTTT	CATSGTAGTEEAFF
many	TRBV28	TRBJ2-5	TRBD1	TGTGCCAGCAGTTTGGAAAAAGACAGGGAGCAAGAGACCCAGTACTTC	CASSLEKDREQETQYF
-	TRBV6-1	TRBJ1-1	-	TGTGCCAGCAGTGAGGACAGAGGGACTATGAACACTGAAGCTTTCTTT	CASSEDRGTMNTEAFF
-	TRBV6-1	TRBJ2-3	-	TGTGCCAGCAGTGAACGGGGAGTGGCAGCTAGCACAGATACGCAGTATTTT	CASSERGVAASTDTQYF
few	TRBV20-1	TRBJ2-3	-	TGCAGTGCTAGAGAACTAGTAGTAAACCTCGACTTCACAGATACGCAGTATTTT	CSARELVVNLDFTDTQYF
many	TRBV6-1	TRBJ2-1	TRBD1	TGTGCCAGCAGTCACGATCCCCAGGGGACAGGTTCCTACAATGAGCAGTTCTTC	CASSHDPQGTGSYNEQFF